This record concerns one T cell receptor beta chain sequence. It was with 60 Vbeta and 13 Jbeta primers that the PCR ran. TCRdb's table, derived via immunoSEQ multiplex PCR, lists solely in-frame clones and lacks some. The repertoire has approximately 78,000 clones, about 88% of them found once; the top ten carry approximately 2.4%. This sample is part of a study of cytomegalovirus exposure and HLA in healthy donors. Germline V gene lookup returns CDR1 SGHRS and CDR2 YFSETQ. The ends lost 4 bases at V and 4 bases at J; junction bases unmatched: 9. The CDR3 runs 15 residues. The rearrangement joins TRBV5-1 to TRBJ2-5; 8 nucleotides agree with TRBD1. This receptor was identified in a woman between 45 and 60 years old in good health and CMV-seronegative. Input material: PBMCs. Here the CDR3 DNA reads TGCGCCAGCAGCCCCGAGCAGGGGGCCGGAGAGACCCAGTACTTC. This codes for CASSPEQGAGETQYF. Supplemented by reference TRBV5-1 and TRBJ2-5, the full variable domain reads KAGVTQTPRYLIKTRGQQVTLSCSPISGHRSVSWYQQTPGQGLQFLFEYFSETQRNKGNFPGRFSGRQFSNSRSEMNVSTLELGDSALYLCASSPEQGAGETQYFGPGTRLLVL.